The clone carrying this T cell receptor (beta chain) is a singleton in its sample. The CDR3 totals 11 residues. Deletions cut 4 bases from V and 3 bases from J, with 6 bases between. Germline CDR1 and CDR2: GTSNPN and SVGIG (reference sequence). The data belong to a study of blood T cell repertoires in COVID-19. On the study more broadly: The origin of the acute and convalescent COVID-19 samples was the United States, Italy and Spain. T cells, B-cell-depleted T cells, or PBMCs provided the cDNA or gDNA that served as material.

Study processing details: The assay estimated nucleated cells by amplifying reference gene primers. TCRdb's copy holds only in-frame clones and misses some; the assay was immunoSEQ multiplex PCR. V, J and clone size are those of that table, while D and trimming were read from the DNA. Of around 17,000 clones listed, about nine tenths were seen once; the top ten hold approximately 12%. This clonotype was obtained from a human donor in a cohort sampled during active COVID-19. The sample taken for sequencing was peripheral blood. This sequence joins TRBV30 and TRBJ1-2; D is undetermined. The CDR3 region has the DNA TGTGCCTGGACCCGGGACTATGGCTACACCTTC. This gives the protein CAWTRDYGYTF.